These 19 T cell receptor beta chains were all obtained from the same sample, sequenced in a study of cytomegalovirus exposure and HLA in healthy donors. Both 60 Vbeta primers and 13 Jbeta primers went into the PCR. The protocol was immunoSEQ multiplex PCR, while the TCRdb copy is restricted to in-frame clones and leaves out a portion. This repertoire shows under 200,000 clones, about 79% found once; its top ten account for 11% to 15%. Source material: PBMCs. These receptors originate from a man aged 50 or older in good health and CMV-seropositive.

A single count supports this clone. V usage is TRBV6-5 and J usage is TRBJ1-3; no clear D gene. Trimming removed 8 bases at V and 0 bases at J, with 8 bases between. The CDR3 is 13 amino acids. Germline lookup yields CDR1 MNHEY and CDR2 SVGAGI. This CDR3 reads CASGHVSGNTIYF. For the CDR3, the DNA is TGTGCCAGCGGGCACGTCTCTGGAAACACCATATATTTT.

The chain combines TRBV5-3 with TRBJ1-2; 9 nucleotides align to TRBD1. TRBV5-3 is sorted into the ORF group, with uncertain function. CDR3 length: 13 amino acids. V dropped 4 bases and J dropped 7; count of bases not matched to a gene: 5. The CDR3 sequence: CARSRTGGFGYTF. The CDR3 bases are TGTGCCAGAAGCAGAACAGGGGGCTTTGGCTACACCTTC.

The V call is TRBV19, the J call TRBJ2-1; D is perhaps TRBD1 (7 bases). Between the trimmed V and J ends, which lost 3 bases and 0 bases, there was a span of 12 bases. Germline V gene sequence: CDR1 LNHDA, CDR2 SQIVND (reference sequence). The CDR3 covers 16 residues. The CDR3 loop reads CASSIGGQSSYNEQFF. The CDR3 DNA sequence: TGTGCCAGTAGTATCGGGGGACAGAGCTCCTACAATGAGCAGTTCTTC.

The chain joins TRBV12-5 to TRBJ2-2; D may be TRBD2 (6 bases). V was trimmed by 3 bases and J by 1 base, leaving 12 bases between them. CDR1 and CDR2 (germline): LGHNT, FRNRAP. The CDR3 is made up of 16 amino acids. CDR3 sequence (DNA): TGTGCTAGTGGTTTTGGCGGGGTAATGAACACCGGGGAGCTGTTTTTT. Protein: CASGFGGVMNTGELFF.

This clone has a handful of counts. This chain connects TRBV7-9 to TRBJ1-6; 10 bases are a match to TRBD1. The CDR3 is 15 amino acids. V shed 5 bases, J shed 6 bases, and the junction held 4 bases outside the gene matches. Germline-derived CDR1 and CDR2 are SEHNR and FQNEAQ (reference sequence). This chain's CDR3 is CASSKGQGRNSPLHF. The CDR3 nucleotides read TGTGCCAGCAGCAAGGGACAGGGGCGTAATTCACCCCTCCACTTT.

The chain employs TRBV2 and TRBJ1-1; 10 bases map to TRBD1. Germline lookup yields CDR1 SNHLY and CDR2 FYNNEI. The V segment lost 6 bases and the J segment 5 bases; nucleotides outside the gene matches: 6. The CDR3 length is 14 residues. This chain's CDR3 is CASSTDRGLTEAFF. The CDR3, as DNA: TGTGCCAGCAGCACCGACAGGGGGCTAACTGAAGCTTTCTTT.

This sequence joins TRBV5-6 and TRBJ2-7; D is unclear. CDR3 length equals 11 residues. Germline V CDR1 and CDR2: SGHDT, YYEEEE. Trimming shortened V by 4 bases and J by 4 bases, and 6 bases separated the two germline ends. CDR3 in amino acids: CASSLRYEQYF. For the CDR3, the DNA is TGTGCCAGCAGCCTCCGGTACGAGCAGTACTTC.

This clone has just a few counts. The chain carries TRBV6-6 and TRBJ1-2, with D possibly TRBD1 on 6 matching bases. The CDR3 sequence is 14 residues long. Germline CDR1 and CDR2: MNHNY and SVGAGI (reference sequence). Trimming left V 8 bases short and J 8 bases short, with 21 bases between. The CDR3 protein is CASLVRDSRGGYTF. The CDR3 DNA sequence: TGTGCCAGCCTAGTCAGGGATTCGAGGGGGGGCTACACCTTC.

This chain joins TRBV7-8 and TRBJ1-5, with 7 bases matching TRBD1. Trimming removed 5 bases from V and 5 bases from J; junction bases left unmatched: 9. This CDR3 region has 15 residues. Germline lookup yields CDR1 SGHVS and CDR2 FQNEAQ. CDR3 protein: CASSRHRGFDQPQHF. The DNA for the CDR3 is TGTGCCAGCAGCCGTCACAGGGGATTCGATCAGCCCCAGCATTTT.

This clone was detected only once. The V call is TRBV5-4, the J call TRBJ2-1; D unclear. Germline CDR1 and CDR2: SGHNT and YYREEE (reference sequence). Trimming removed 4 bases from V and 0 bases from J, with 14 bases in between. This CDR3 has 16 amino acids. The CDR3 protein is CASSPGPPGSYNEQFF. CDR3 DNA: TGTGCCAGCAGCCCCGGTCCTCCGGGCTCCTACAATGAGCAGTTCTTC. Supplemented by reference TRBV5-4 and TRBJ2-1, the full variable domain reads ETGVTQSPTHLIKTRGQQVTLRCSSQSGHNTVSWYQQALGQGPQFIFQYYREEENGRGNFPPRFSGLQFPNYSSELNVNALELDDSALYLCASSPGPPGSYNEQFFGPGTRLTVL.

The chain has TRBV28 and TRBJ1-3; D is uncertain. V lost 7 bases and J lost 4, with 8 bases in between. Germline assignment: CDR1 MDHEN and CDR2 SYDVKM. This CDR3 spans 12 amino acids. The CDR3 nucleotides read TGTGCCAGCAAGGTAGCAGGAAACACCATATATTTT. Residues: CASKVAGNTIYF. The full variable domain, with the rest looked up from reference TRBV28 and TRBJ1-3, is DVKVTQSSRYLVKRTGEKVFLECVQDMDHENMFWYRQDPGLGLRLIYFSYDVKMKEKGDIPEGYSVSREKKERFSLILESASTNQTSMYLCASKVAGNTIYFGEGSWLTVV.

The CDR3 loop reads CASSSSLSFYSNYGYTF. As DNA, the CDR3 is TGTGCCAGCAGCTCATCCTTGAGCTTTTATAGTAACTATGGCTACACCTTC. The V call is TRBV7-2, the J call TRBJ1-2; D is ambiguous. Trimming took off 4 bases at V and 1 base at J, with 19 bases between the two ends. Looked up from germline, CDR1 is SGHTA and CDR2 is FQGNSA. CDR3 length: 17 amino acids.

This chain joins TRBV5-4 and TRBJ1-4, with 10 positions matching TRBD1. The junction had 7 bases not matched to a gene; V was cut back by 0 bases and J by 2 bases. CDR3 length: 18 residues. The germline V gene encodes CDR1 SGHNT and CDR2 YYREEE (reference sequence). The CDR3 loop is CASSLGTGGRSTNEKLFF. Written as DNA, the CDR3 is TGTGCCAGCAGCTTGGGGACAGGGGGAAGGTCCACTAATGAAAAACTGTTTTTT.

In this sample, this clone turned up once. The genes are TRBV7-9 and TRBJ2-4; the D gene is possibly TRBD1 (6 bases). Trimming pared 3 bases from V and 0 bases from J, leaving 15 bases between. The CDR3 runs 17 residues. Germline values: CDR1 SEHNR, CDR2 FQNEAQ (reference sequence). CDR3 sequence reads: CASSFSFQGIAKNIQYF. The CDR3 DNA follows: TGTGCCAGCAGCTTTTCGTTTCAGGGGATAGCCAAAAACATTCAGTACTTC.

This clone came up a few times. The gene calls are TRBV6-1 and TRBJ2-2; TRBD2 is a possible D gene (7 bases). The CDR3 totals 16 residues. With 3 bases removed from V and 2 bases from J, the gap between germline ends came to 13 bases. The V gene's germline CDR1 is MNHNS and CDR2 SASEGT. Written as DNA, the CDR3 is TGTGCCAGCAGTGACGGGGGGCGGGTAAACACCGGGGAGCTGTTTTTT. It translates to CASSDGGRVNTGELFF.

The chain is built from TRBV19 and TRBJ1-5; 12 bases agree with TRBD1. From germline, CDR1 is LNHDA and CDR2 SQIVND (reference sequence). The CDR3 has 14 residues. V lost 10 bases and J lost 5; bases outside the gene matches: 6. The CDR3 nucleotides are TGTGCCACCGCCGGGACAGGGGGCTATCAGCCCCAGCATTTT. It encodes CATAGTGGYQPQHF.

Written as DNA, the CDR3 is TGCGCCAGCAGCTTAACAGGGGCCTCCTACGAGCAGTACTTC. Its translation: CASSLTGASYEQYF. This chain uses TRBV5-1 with TRBJ2-7; TRBD1 aligns across 7 bases. The CDR3 covers 14 residues. V lost 2 bases to trimming and J lost 0 bases; unmatched junction nucleotides: 2. In germline, CDR1 is SGHRS, CDR2 YFSETQ.

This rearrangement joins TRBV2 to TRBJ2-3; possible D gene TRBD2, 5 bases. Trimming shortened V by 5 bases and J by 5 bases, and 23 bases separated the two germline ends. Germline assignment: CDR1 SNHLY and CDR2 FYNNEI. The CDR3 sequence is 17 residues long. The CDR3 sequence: CASSPVGGPATGDTQYF. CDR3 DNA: TGTGCCAGCAGTCCTGTCGGAGGCCCAGCTACCGGAGATACGCAGTATTTT.

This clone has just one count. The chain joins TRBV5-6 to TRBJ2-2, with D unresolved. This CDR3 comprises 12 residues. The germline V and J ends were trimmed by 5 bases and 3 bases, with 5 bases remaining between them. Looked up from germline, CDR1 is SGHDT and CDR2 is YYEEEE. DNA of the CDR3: TGTGCCAGCAGTCGTTACACCGGGGAGCTGTTTTTT. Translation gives CASSRYTGELFF.